This T cell receptor beta chain was sequenced during a study of T cell repertoires in cytomegalovirus infection. Overall study: Recently identified HLA-C-restricted CMV epitopes were among the peptides used. Shared public TCR beta signatures pointed to both CMV infection and a matching HLA type.

The CDR3 is 15 residues long. V dropped 8 bases and J dropped 0 bases, with 14 bases sitting between them. Germline V gene data show CDR1 as SGHAT and CDR2 as FQNNGV. MiXCR, run by TCRdb on the reads, gives a single entry per CDR3 protein. The sample has about 340,000 distinct CDR3 sequences; 25% to 30% are singletons. A remark on this clonotype: Its specificity is unknown.

Overall study findings and caveats: The ex vivo response showed dominance by HLA-C-restricted CMV-specific TCR beta clonotypes. People with CMV and the relevant HLA were identified by cumulative public TCR beta family frequency.

This clonotype originated in a human donor in good health (CMV status not recorded). Some clones in this sample may be carry-over from other donors' samples. This sequence joins TRBV11-2 and TRBJ1-3; D is unclear. The sequencing used cultured PBMCs, collected from culture after CMV antigen stimulation. The DNA for the CDR3 is TGTGCCAGCCGCCTGTGGGGAAGCTCTGGAAACACCATATATTTT. It specifies CASRLWGSSGNTIYF.